This T cell receptor beta chain was captured by sequencing in a study of shared clonotypes between healthy human individuals. The trim removed 7 bases at V and 0 bases at J, leaving 11 bases unmatched. Germline V gene lookup returns CDR1 SQVTM and CDR2 ANQGSEA. This CDR3 comprises 15 residues. The naive CD8 subset, CD45RO-negative cells positively selected for CCR7, excluded terminally differentiated effector memory CD45RA+ cells. Clones were read by immunoSEQ multiplex PCR, and TCRdb kept only the in-frame ones, dropping some. This table has around 580,000 clones, roughly 98% appearing once. This clone was recorded only once.

The chain links TRBV29-1 to TRBJ2-7; 8 positions match TRBD1. The clonotype comes from a man aged 30 to 45 in good health. Sequencing used naive CD8+ T cells sorted from blood. CDR3 region: CSAFGQGKISYEQYF. Here the CDR3 DNA reads TGCAGCGCCTTCGGACAGGGAAAAATCTCCTACGAGCAGTACTTC.